The 15 T cell receptor beta chains listed next were all sequenced from one sample in a study of radiation and T cells in renal cell carcinoma. TCRdb's copy holds only in-frame clones and misses some; the assay was immunoSEQ multiplex PCR. This table holds more than 100,000 clones, approximately 90% found once. Time point reported: blood 2 weeks post-SBRT. Indicated treatment: 15 Gy SBRT to primary tumor, nephrectomy 4 weeks later. This sample comprised blood, obtained from a patient whose treatment included radiotherapy and nephrectomy. These receptors were obtained from a woman in her 70s with renal cell carcinoma.

The chain combines TRBV5-1 with TRBJ2-1; a possible D gene is TRBD1 (6 bases). Per germline, CDR1 SGHRS and CDR2 YFSETQ. V gave up 0 bases and J gave up 5 bases, with 15 bases separating them. CDR3 length: 16 residues. Here the CDR3 reads CASSLGQGLPHNEQFF. CDR3 DNA: TGCGCCAGCAGCTTGGGCCAGGGGCTACCCCACAATGAGCAGTTCTTC.

The rearrangement uses TRBV28 and TRBJ1-5, with 8 bases that match TRBD1. CDR3 size: 17 residues. Germline loops: CDR1 MDHEN, CDR2 SYDVKM. The trim removed 0 bases at V and 5 bases at J, leaving 9 bases unmatched. CDR3 DNA sequence: TGTGCCAGCAGTTTATGGGGACAGGAAGATTCAGATCAGCCCCAGCATTTT. Its protein product is CASSLWGQEDSDQPQHF.

This sequence joins TRBV30 and TRBJ1-1; D is undetermined. Trimming took 2 bases from V and 11 from J, leaving 21 bases between them. The CDR3 length is 14 residues. The germline gives CDR1 GTSNPN, CDR2 SVGIG (reference sequence). CDR3 in amino acids: CAWSLPPEGMSAFF. For the CDR3, the DNA is TGTGCCTGGAGTCTACCCCCAGAGGGAATGAGCGCTTTCTTT.

In its sample, this clone was seen a few times. This rearrangement joins TRBV7-9 to TRBJ1-2; unclear D gene. CDR1 is SEHNR and CDR2 is FQNEAQ in the germline V gene (reference sequence). The CDR3 is 15 amino acids. V lost 1 base to trimming and J lost 2 bases, with 11 bases between them. In DNA form, the CDR3 reads TGTGCCAGCAGCTTAGTAGTGGGTTCCAACTATGGCTACACCTTC. As protein: CASSLVVGSNYGYTF.

This rearrangement joins TRBV7-9 to TRBJ1-3; possibly TRBD1 for D (5 bases). Germline V gives CDR1 SEHNR, CDR2 FQNEAQ (reference sequence). CDR3 length equals 16 residues. The ends were cut back, 2 bases at V and 0 bases at J, with 11 bases in the middle. The CDR3 protein is CASSLSTGTSGNTIYF. The DNA of the CDR3 is TGTGCCAGCAGCTTATCCACAGGAACCTCTGGAAACACCATATATTTT.

The chain carries TRBV18 and TRBJ1-1; 12 bases are shared with TRBD1. Germline V gene sequence: CDR1 KGHSH, CDR2 LQKENI. The CDR3 consists of 15 residues. V trimming: 4 bases; J trimming: 5 bases; junction bases outside the gene matches: 5. CDR3 residues: CASSLRDRGHTEAFF. CDR3 coding DNA: TGTGCCAGCTCACTCCGGGACAGGGGGCATACTGAAGCTTTCTTT.

For the CDR3, the DNA is TGCGCCAGCAGCCAAGAATTAAGCCCGATCTACGAGCAGTACTTC. Amino acid sequence: CASSQELSPIYEQYF. The V and J genes are TRBV4-3 and TRBJ2-7; D is ambiguous. The CDR3 consists of 15 residues. V was trimmed by 0 bases and J by 3 bases, leaving 12 bases between them. Germline CDR1 and CDR2: LGHNA and YSLEER.

The chain links TRBV6-4 to TRBJ2-2, with D perhaps TRBD1 (5 bases). V was trimmed by 5 bases and J by 5 bases, leaving 12 bases between them. The CDR3 has 14 residues. Germline CDR1 and CDR2: MRHNA and SNTAGT. CDR3 amino acids: CASSSQVFTGELFF. CDR3 nucleotide sequence: TGTGCCAGCAGTTCACAGGTGTTTACCGGGGAGCTGTTTTTT.

The chain joins TRBV10-3 to TRBJ1-2; no reliable D call. From germline, CDR1 is ENHRY and CDR2 SYGVKD. CDR3 size: 14 residues. V lost 10 bases, J lost 4 bases, and 19 bases lay in between. The CDR3 DNA reads as TGTGCCACCCAGGACGCACCTCCTAGCTATGGCTACACCTTC. It is translated as CATQDAPPSYGYTF.

V gene TRBV2 combines with J gene TRBJ2-3; D assignment may be TRBD1 or TRBD2 (5 bases each). V gave up 7 bases and J gave up 7 bases, with 12 bases separating them. This CDR3 contains 12 residues. Germline V gene sequence: CDR1 SNHLY, CDR2 FYNNEI. DNA for the CDR3: TGTGCCAGCACGCTAGCAGGGCATACGCAGTATTTT. Translation: CASTLAGHTQYF.

This chain connects TRBV6-5 to TRBJ2-1; 7 positions agree with TRBD2. CDR1 MNHEY and CDR2 SVGAGI come from the germline V gene. The V segment lost 5 bases and the J segment 8 bases; nucleotides outside the gene matches: 9. The CDR3 contains 14 residues. In DNA, the CDR3 is TGTGCCAGCAGTGTCCGGGGACTAACCGATGAGCAGTTCTTC. It codes for CASSVRGLTDEQFF.

This clone has more than one count but fewer than ten. The chain joins TRBV5-1 to TRBJ1-1, with 7 bases matching TRBD1. Looked up from germline, CDR1 is SGHRS and CDR2 is YFSETQ. The CDR3 is 13 amino acids. Trimming at V came to 2 bases and at J to 7 bases, leaving 5 bases not matched to a gene. The CDR3 region has the DNA TGCGCCAGCAGCTTAGGGACAGCCTATGAAGCTTTCTTT. Protein sequence: CASSLGTAYEAFF.

The chain carries TRBV7-8 and TRBJ2-7; 7 bases are shared with TRBD2. This CDR3 is built from 15 residues. The V segment lost 3 bases and the J segment 3 bases; nucleotides outside the gene matches: 8. CDR1 and CDR2 (germline): SGHVS, FQNEAQ. The CDR3 reads CASSFEEAGIYEQYF. CDR3 nucleotide sequence: TGTGCCAGCAGCTTTGAGGAAGCGGGGATCTACGAGCAGTACTTC.

The genes are TRBV7-3 and TRBJ2-3, with a weak D call TRBD2 (5 bases). Trimming cost V 5 bases and J 4 bases, with 7 bases left between them. Germline CDR1 SGHTA, CDR2 FQGTGA. This CDR3 has 12 amino acids. The CDR3 sequence is CASSEGPDTQYF. In nucleotides, the CDR3 is TGTGCCAGCAGCGAGGGTCCAGATACGCAGTATTTT.

The rearrangement joins TRBV11-3 to TRBJ1-1; no clear D gene. This CDR3 spans 13 amino acids. CDR1 is SGHNT, CDR2 YENEEA, per germline. The V and J ends lost 4 bases and 4 bases respectively, with 10 bases between them. The CDR3 region has the DNA TGTGCCAGCAGCTCGCCTCCCTCCACTGAAGCTTTCTTT. Protein product: CASSSPPSTEAFF.